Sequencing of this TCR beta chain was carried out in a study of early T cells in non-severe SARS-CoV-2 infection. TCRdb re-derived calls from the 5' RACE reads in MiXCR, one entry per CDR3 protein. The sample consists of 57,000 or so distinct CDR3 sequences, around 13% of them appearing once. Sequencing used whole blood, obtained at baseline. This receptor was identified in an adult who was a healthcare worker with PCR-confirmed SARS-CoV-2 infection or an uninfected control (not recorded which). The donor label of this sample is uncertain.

This chain's CDR3 is CASSLGGQFTEAFF. The CDR3, as DNA: TGCGCCAGCAGCTTGGGCGGACAGTTCACTGAAGCTTTCTTT. The V call is TRBV5-1, the J call TRBJ1-1; D may be TRBD1 (6 bases). This CDR3 is built from 14 residues. Germline V gene lookup returns CDR1 SGHRS and CDR2 YFSETQ. Between the trimmed V and J ends, which lost 0 bases and 4 bases, there was a span of 10 bases.